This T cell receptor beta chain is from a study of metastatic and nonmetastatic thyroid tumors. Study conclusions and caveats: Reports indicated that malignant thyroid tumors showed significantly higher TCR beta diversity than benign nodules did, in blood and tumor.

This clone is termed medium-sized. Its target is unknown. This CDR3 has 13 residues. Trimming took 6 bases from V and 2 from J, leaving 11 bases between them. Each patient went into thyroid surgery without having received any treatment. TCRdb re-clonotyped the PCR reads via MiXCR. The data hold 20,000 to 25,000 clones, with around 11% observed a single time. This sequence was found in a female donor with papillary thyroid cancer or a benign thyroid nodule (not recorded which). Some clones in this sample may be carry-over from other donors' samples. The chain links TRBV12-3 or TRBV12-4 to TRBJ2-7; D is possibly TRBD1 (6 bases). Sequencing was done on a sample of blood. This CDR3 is CASSEKGAYEQYF. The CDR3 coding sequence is TGTGCCAGCAGCGAGAAGGGGGCCTACGAGCAGTACTTC.